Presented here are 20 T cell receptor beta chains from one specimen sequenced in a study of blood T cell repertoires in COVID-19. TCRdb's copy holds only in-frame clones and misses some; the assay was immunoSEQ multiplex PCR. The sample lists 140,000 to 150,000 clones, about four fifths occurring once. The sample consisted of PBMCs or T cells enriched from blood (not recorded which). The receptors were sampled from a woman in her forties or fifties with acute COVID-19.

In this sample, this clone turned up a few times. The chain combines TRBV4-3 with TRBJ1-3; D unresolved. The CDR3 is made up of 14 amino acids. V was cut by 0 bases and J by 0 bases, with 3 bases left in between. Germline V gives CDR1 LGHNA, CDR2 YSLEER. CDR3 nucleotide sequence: TGCGCCAGCAGCCAAGACAGCTCTGGAAACACCATATATTTT. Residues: CASSQDSSGNTIYF.

DNA for the CDR3: TGCGCCAGCAGCCAAACTAGGATCCAGTATTTT. This translates into CASSQTRIQYF. The chain has TRBV4-1 and TRBJ2-3; possible D gene TRBD2, 5 bases. Germline CDR1 is MGHRA and CDR2 is YSYEKL. This CDR3 region has 11 residues. Trimming cost V 2 bases and J 12 bases, with 9 bases left between them.

The CDR3 is CAWSRGHTEAFF. The CDR3 DNA sequence: TGTGCCTGGAGCAGGGGGCACACTGAAGCTTTCTTT. The gene calls are TRBV30 and TRBJ1-1, with TRBD1 matching 8 bases. CDR1 and CDR2 (germline): GTSNPN, SVGIG (reference sequence). The CDR3 is 12 residues long. Losses at the gene ends were 3 bases for V and 3 bases for J; bases not matched to a gene: 0.

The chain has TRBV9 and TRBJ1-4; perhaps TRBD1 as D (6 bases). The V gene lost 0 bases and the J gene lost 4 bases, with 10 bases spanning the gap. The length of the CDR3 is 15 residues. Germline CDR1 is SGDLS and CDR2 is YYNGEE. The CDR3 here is CASSVAGAGNEKLFF. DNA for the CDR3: TGTGCCAGCAGCGTAGCAGGGGCCGGTAATGAAAAACTGTTTTTT.

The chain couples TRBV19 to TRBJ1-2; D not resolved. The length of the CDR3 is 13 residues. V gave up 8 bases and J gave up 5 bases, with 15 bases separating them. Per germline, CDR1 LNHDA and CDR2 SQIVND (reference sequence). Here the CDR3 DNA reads TGTGCCAGTCACGCGGGTGTAGGGTATGGCTACACCTTC. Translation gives CASHAGVGYGYTF.

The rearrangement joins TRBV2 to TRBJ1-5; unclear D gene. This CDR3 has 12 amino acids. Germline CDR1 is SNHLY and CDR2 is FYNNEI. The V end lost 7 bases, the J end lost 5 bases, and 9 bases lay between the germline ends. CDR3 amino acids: CASTQSDQPQHF. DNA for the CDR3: TGTGCCAGCACCCAGAGCGATCAGCCCCAGCATTTT.

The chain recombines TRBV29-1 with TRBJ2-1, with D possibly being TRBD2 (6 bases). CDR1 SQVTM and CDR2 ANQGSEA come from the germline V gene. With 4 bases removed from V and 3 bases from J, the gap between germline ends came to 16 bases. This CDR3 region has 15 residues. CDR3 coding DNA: TGCAGCGTTGCTGTGGATCCCGGGGGCTACAATGAGCAGTTCTTC. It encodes CSVAVDPGGYNEQFF.

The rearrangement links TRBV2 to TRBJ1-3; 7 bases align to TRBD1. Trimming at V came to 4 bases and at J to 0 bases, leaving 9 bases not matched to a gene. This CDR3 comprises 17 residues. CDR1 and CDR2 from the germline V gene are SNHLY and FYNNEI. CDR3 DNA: TGTGCCAGCAGTGCTCGATGGACAGGCCTCTCTGGAAACACCATATATTTT. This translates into CASSARWTGLSGNTIYF.

CDR3: CASRHGGQPQETQYF. As DNA, the CDR3 is TGTGCCAGCAGACATGGGGGACAGCCTCAAGAGACCCAGTACTTC. This chain connects TRBV4-2 to TRBJ2-5, with TRBD1 matching over 7 bases. The CDR3 totals 15 residues. The germline V gene has CDR1 LGHNA and CDR2 YNFKEQ. Unmatched junction bases numbered 9, after V lost 6 bases and J lost 2 bases.

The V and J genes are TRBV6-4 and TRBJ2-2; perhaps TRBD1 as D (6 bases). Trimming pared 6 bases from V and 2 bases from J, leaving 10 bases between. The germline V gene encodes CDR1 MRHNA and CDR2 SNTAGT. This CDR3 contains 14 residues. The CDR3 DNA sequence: TGTGCCAGCAGCCGGGACACTAACACCGGGGAGCTGTTTTTT. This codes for CASSRDTNTGELFF.

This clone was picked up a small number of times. CDR3 in amino acids: CASSLQLAGGPGTDTQYF. The CDR3 DNA sequence: TGTGCCAGCAGCTTGCAACTAGCGGGAGGGCCAGGCACAGATACGCAGTATTTT. The chain combines TRBV5-4 with TRBJ2-3; 13 bases are a match to TRBD2. The length of the CDR3 is 18 residues. Germline V CDR1 and CDR2: SGHNT, YYREEE (reference sequence). After removal of 1 base from V and 1 base from J, the junction contained 6 bases not matched to a gene.

CDR3 sequence: CASSEGGGRPQHF. DNA of the CDR3: TGTGCCAGCAGTGAAGGAGGTGGAAGGCCCCAGCATTTT. The chain is built from TRBV6-1 and TRBJ1-5; D not resolved. The CDR3 length is 13 residues. Germline V gives CDR1 MNHNS, CDR2 SASEGT. Trimming removed 1 base at V and 9 bases at J, with 10 bases between.

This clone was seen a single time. CDR3 coding DNA: TGTGCCAGCAGCTTCGTTAGATCTTCCTACGAGCAGTACTTC. Its translation is CASSFVRSSYEQYF. This chain links TRBV11-2 with TRBJ2-7; D gene ambiguous. The germline V and J ends were trimmed by 3 bases and 1 base, with 10 bases remaining between them. Germline V CDR1 and CDR2: SGHAT, FQNNGV. This CDR3 comprises 14 residues.

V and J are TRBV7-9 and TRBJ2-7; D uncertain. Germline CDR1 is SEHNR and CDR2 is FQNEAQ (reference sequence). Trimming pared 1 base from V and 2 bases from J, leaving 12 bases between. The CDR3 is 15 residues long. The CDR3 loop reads CASSLGPPVTYEQYF. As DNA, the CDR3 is TGTGCCAGCAGCTTAGGGCCGCCAGTTACCTACGAGCAGTACTTC.

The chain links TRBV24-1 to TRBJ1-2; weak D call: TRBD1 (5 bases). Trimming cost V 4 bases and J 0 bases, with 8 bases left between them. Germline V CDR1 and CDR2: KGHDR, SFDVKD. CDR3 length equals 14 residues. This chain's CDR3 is CATSEPQANYGYTF. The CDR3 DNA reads TGTGCCACCAGTGAGCCACAGGCTAACTATGGCTACACCTTC.

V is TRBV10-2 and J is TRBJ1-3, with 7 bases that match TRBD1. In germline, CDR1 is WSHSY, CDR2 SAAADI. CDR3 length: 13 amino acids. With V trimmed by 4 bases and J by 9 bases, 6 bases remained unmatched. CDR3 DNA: TGCGCCAGCAGTGGACAGGGATCGGGCACCATATATTTT. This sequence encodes CASSGQGSGTIYF.

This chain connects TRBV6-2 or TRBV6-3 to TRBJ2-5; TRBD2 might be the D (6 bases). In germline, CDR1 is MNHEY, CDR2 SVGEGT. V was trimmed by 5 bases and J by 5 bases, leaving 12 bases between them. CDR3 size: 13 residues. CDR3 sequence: CASSRDWGETQYF. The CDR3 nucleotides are TGTGCCAGCAGTAGGGACTGGGGGGAGACCCAGTACTTC.

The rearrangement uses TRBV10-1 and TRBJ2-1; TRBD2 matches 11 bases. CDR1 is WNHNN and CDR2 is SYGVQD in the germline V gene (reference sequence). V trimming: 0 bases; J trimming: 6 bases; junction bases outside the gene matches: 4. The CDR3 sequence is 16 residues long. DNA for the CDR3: TGCGCCAGCAGTGAGTCAACTAGCGGGAGAGGCAATGAGCAGTTCTTC. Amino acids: CASSESTSGRGNEQFF.

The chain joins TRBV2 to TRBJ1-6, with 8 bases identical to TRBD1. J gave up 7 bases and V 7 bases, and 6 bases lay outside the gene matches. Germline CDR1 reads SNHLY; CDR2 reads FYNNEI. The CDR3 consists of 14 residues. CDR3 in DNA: TGTGCCAGCATGGGAACAGGGGGGAATTCACCCCTCCACTTT. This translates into CASMGTGGNSPLHF.

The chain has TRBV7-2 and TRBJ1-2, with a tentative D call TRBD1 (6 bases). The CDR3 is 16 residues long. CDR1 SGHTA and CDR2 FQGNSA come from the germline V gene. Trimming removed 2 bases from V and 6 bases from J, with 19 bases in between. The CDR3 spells CASSLSPTWGRDGYTF. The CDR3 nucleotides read TGTGCCAGCAGCTTAAGCCCTACGTGGGGGCGCGATGGCTACACCTTC.